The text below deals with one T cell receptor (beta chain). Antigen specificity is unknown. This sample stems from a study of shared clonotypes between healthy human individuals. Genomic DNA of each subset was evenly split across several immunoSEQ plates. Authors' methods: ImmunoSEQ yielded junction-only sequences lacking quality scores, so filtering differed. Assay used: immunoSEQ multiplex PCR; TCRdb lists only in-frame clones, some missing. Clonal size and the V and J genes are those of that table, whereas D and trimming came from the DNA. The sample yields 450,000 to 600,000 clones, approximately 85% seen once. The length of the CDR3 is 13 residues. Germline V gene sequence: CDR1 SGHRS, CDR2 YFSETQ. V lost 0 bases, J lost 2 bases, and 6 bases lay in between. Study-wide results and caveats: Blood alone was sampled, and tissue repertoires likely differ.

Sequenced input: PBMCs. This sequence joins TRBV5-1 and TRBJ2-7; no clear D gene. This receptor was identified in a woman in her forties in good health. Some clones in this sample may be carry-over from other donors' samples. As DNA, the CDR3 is TGCGCCAGCAGCTTGGGTTCTACCTACGAGCAGTACTTC. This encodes CASSLGSTYEQYF. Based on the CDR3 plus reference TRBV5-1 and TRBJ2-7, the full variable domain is KAGVTQTPRYLIKTRGQQVTLSCSPISGHRSVSWYQQTPGQGLQFLFEYFSETQRNKGNFPGRFSGRQFSNSRSEMNVSTLELGDSALYLCASSLGSTYEQYFGPGTRLTVT.